In its sample, the clone carrying this T cell receptor (beta chain) was seen a few times. The source of the sample is a study of T cells in Graves' hyperthyroidism and ophthalmopathy. The source material, RNA transcripts, was used to amplify TCR beta CDR3 regions. The TCR CDR3 was amplified in a first-round RT-PCR using the HTBI primer set. TCRdb itself ran the multiplex PCR reads through MiXCR, one entry per CDR3 protein. The sample records 650,000 to 700,000 distinct CDR3 sequences, 17% being singletons. The diagnoses drew upon clinical symptoms, serum thyroxine and TRAb, thyroid ultrasound and orbital computed tomography. V trimming: 6 bases; J trimming: 0 bases; junction bases outside the gene matches: 8. Germline V lookup: CDR1 MNHNS, CDR2 SASEGT. The CDR3 extends over 17 amino acids.

The V and J genes are TRBV6-1 and TRBJ2-5, with 12 positions matching TRBD2. The sample comprised blood. The source of this sequence is a man aged 50 or older with Graves' hyperthyroidism. CDR3 loop: CASRLAGGTPYQETQYF. As DNA, the CDR3 is TGTGCCAGCAGACTAGCGGGAGGAACACCCTACCAAGAGACCCAGTACTTC.